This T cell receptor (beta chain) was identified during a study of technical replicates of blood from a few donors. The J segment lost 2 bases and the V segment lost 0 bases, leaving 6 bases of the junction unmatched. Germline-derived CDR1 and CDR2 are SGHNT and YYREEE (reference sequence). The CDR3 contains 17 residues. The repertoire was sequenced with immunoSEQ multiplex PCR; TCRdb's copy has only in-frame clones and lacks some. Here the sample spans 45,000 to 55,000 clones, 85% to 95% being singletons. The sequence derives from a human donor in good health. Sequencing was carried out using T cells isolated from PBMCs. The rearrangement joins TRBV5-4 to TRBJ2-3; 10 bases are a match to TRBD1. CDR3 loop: CASSLGWDRGTTDTQYF. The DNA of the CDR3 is TGTGCCAGCAGCTTGGGTTGGGACAGGGGAACCACAGATACGCAGTATTTT.